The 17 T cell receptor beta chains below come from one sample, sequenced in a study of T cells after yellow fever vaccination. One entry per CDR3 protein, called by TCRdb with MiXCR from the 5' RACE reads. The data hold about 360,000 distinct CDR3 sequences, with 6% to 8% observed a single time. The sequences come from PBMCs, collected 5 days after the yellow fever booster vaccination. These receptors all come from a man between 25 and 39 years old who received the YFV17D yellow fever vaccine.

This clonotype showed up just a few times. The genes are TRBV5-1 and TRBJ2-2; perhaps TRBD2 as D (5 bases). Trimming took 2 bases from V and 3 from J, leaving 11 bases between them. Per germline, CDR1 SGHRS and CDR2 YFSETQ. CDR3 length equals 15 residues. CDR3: CASSLPPADTGELFF. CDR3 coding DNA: TGCGCCAGCAGCTTACCTCCAGCGGACACCGGGGAGCTGTTTTTT.

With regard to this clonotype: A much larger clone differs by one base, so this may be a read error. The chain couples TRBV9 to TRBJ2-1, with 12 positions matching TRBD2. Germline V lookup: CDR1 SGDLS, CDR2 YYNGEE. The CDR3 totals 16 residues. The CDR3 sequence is CANSGGLAGSYNEQFF. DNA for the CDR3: TGTGCCAACAGCGGCGGACTAGCGGGATCCTACAATGAGCAGTTCTTC.

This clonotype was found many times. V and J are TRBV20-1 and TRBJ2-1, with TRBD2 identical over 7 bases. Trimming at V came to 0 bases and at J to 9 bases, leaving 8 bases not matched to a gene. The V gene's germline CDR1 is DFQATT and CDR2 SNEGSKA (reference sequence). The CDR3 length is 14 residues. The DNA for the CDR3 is TGCAGTGCTAGAGAGGCGGGAGACAAAGCTGAGCAGTTCTTC. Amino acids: CSAREAGDKAEQFF.

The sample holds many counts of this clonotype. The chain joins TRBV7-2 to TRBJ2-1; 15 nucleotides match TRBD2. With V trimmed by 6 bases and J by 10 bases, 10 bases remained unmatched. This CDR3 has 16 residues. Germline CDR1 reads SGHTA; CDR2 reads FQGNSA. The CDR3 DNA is TGTGCCAGCAGTCCCCCGGGACTAGCGGGAGGTAACGAGCAGTTCTTC. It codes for CASSPPGLAGGNEQFF.

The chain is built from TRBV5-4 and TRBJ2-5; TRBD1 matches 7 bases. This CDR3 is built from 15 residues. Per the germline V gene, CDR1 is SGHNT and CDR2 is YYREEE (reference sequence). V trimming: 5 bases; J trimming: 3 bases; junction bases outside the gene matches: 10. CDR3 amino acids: CASSWVDRDEETQYF. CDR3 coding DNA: TGTGCCAGCAGTTGGGTCGACAGGGATGAAGAGACCCAGTACTTC.

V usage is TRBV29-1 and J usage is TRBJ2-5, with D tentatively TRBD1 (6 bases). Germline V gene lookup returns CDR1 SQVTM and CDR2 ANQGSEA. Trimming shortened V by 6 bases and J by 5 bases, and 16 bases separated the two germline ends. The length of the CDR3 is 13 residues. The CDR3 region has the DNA TGCAGCGTGGGGGCAGCGGCTGGGGAGACCCAGTACTTC. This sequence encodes CSVGAAAGETQYF.

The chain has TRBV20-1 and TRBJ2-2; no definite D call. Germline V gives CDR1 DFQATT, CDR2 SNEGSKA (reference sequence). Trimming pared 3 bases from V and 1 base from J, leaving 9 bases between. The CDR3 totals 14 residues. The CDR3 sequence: CSASWEVNTGELFF. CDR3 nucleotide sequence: TGCAGTGCTAGCTGGGAAGTGAACACCGGGGAGCTGTTTTTT.

The CDR3 spells CASSEGGGSTEAFF. The CDR3 nucleotides read TGTGCCAGCAGTGAGGGGGGAGGGAGCACTGAAGCTTTCTTT. The chain recombines TRBV28 with TRBJ1-1, with D possibly TRBD1 on 6 matching bases. CDR1 MDHEN and CDR2 SYDVKM come from the germline V gene. V lost 5 bases and J lost 4, with 14 bases in between. The CDR3 extends over 14 amino acids. Full variable domain (outside the CDR3, taken from reference TRBV28 and TRBJ1-1): DVKVTQSSRYLVKRTGEKVFLECVQDMDHENMFWYRQDPGLGLRLIYFSYDVKMKEKGDIPEGYSVSREKKERFSLILESASTNQTSMYLCASSEGGGSTEAFFGQGTRLTVV.

This CDR3 reads CASSVRDRHRTQYF. The CDR3 DNA follows: TGTGCCAGCAGCGTAAGGGACCGACATAGGACGCAGTATTTT. The V gene is TRBV5-4, the J gene TRBJ2-3; D is possibly TRBD1 or TRBD2 (5 bases each). Trimming removed 4 bases at V and 9 bases at J, with 18 bases between. The length of the CDR3 is 14 residues. Germline CDR1 reads SGHNT; CDR2 reads YYREEE (reference sequence).

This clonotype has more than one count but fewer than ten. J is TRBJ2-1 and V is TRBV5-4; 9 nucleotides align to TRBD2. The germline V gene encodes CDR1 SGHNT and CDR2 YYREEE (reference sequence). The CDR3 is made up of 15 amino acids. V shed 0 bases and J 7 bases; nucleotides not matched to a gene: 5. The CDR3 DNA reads TGTGCCAGCAGCTTGGGGGGACTAGCTGAGAATGAGCAGTTCTTC. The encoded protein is CASSLGGLAENEQFF.

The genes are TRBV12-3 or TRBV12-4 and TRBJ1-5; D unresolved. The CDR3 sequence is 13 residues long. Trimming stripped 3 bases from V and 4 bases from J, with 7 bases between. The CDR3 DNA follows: TGTGCCAGCAGTTTTGGGATAAATCAGCCCCAGCATTTT. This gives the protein CASSFGINQPQHF.

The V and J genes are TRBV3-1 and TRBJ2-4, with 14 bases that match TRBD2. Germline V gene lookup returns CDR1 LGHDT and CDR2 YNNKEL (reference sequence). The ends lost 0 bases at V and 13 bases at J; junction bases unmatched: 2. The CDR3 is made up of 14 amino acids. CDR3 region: CASSQDGTSGSQYF. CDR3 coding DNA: TGTGCCAGCAGCCAAGATGGGACTAGCGGGAGCCAGTACTTC.

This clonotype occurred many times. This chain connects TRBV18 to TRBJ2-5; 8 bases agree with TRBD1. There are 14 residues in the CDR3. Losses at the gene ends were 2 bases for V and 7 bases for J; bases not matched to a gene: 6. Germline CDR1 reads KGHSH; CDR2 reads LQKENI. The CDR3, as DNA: TGTGCCAGCTCACCAAATGGACAGGGAGGGACCCAGTACTTC. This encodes CASSPNGQGGTQYF.

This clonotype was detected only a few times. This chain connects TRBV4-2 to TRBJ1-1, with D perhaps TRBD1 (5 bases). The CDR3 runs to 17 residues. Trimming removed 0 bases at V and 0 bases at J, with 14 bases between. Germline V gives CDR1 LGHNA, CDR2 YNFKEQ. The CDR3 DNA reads TGTGCCAGCAGCCAAGAGCCACGGGGCAGGGTGAACACTGAAGCTTTCTTT. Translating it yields CASSQEPRGRVNTEAFF.

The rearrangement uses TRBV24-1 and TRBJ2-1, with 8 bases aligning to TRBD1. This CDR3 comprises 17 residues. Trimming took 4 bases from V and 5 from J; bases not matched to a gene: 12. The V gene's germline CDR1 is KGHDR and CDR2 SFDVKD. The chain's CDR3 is CATSEAGGDYDNNEQFF. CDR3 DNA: TGTGCCACCAGTGAAGCAGGGGGCGATTACGACAACAATGAGCAGTTCTTC.

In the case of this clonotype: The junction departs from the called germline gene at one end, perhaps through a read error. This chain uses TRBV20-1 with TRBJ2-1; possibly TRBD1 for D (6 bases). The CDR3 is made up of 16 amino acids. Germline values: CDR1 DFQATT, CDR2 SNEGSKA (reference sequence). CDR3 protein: CCARLISYQGNNEQFF. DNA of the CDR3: TGCTGTGCTAGACTTATATCGTATCAGGGGAACAATGAGCAGTTCTTC.

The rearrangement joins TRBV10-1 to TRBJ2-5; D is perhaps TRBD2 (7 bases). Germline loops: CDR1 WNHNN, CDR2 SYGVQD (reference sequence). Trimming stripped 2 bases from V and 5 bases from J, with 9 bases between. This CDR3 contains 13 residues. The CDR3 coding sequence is TGCGCCAGCAGTGAGACGGGGGGCGAGACCCAGTACTTC. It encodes CASSETGGETQYF.